This T cell receptor (beta chain) was documented in a study of shared clonotypes between healthy human individuals. Trimming removed 3 bases from V and 5 bases from J, with 15 bases in between. Germline V gene sequence: CDR1 MGHRA, CDR2 YSYEKL. The CDR3 has 15 amino acids. Produced via immunoSEQ multiplex PCR; TCRdb's table is partial and in-frame only. The sample has about 2,500,000 clones, about 92% seen once. The sample was naive CD4+ T cells sorted from blood. Subset noted: CD45RA+ positively selected. This receptor was identified in a man younger than 35 in good health. The chain has TRBV4-1 and TRBJ2-3; no clear D. CDR3 region: CASSQVPQGGDTQYF. CDR3 bases: TGCGCCAGCAGCCAGGTACCTCAAGGCGGAGATACGCAGTATTTT.